Detailed here is one T cell receptor (beta chain). The sample originates from a study of technical replicates of blood from a few donors. V shed 5 bases and J 8 bases; nucleotides not matched to a gene: 7. The germline CDR1 and CDR2 sequences are SEHNR and FQNEAQ (reference sequence). The CDR3 covers 16 residues. Clones were sequenced by immunoSEQ multiplex PCR, and TCRdb holds only the in-frame ones, with some missing. The sample yields 70,000 to 95,000 clones, around 97% seen once. This TCR derives from a human donor in good health. The sample comprised T cells isolated from PBMCs. The chain links TRBV7-9 to TRBJ2-2, with 14 bases that match TRBD2. For the CDR3, the DNA is TGTGCCAGCAGCCTCGGGACTAGCGGGAGCGGTGGGGAGCTGTTTTTT. Its translation: CASSLGTSGSGGELFF.